What follows are 18 T cell receptor beta chains derived from one specimen sequenced in a study of neurological immune-mediated disorders. Documented time point: longitudinal time-point 1 (baseline). TCRdb independently ran MiXCR on the 5' RACE reads; one entry per CDR3 protein. The table has 55,000 to 80,000 distinct CDR3 sequences, around 15% seen once; the top ten hold approximately 4.2%. The sample consisted of PBMCs. The receptors were sampled from a female donor with HTLV-1-associated myelopathy (HAM/TSP).

This clonotype was seen at least ten times. The gene calls are TRBV5-5 and TRBJ1-6, with a weak D call TRBD1 (5 bases). The CDR3 length is 15 residues. The ends were cut back, 3 bases at V and 8 bases at J, with 15 bases in the middle. Per germline, CDR1 SGHKS and CDR2 YYEKEE (reference sequence). Here the CDR3 reads CASSSGIGGDSPLHF. The CDR3 DNA reads as TGTGCCAGCAGCTCTGGGATCGGGGGAGATTCACCCCTCCACTTT.

This sequence joins TRBV28 and TRBJ2-7, with D possibly being TRBD1 (6 bases). V lost 10 bases and J lost 1, with 17 bases in between. Germline CDR1 and CDR2: MDHEN and SYDVKM. The CDR3 covers 14 residues. The CDR3 sequence: CATHPGTFSYEQYF. The CDR3 DNA reads as TGTGCCACCCACCCGGGGACATTTTCCTACGAGCAGTACTTC. The full variable domain, its missing parts supplied by reference TRBV28 and TRBJ2-7, is DVKVTQSSRYLVKRTGEKVFLECVQDMDHENMFWYRQDPGLGLRLIYFSYDVKMKEKGDIPEGYSVSREKKERFSLILESASTNQTSMYLCATHPGTFSYEQYFGPGTRLTVT.

There are many counts of this clonotype. The V and J genes are TRBV28 and TRBJ1-5; a weak D match, TRBD1 (5 bases). CDR1 MDHEN and CDR2 SYDVKM come from the germline V gene. The V end was cut by 11 bases, the J end by 3 bases, with 14 bases between. The CDR3 length is 13 residues. CDR3 sequence: CAGGGGNNQPQHF. DNA for the CDR3: TGTGCCGGGGGGGGGGGAAACAATCAGCCCCAGCATTTT. Complete variable domain (other parts from reference TRBV28 and TRBJ1-5): DVKVTQSSRYLVKRTGEKVFLECVQDMDHENMFWYRQDPGLGLRLIYFSYDVKMKEKGDIPEGYSVSREKKERFSLILESASTNQTSMYLCAGGGGNNQPQHFGDGTRLSIL.

This clonotype has ten or more counts. The V and J genes are TRBV7-6 and TRBJ2-1; possible D gene TRBD1, 5 bases. Germline V gene lookup returns CDR1 SGHVS and CDR2 FNYEAQ. This CDR3 region has 14 residues. Trimming cost V 1 base and J 2 bases, with 6 bases left between them. As DNA, the CDR3 is TGTGCCAGCAGCTTAGAGGGGACCTACAATGAGCAGTTCTTC. It translates to CASSLEGTYNEQFF. Drawing the rest from reference TRBV7-6 and TRBJ2-1, the complete variable domain is GAGVSQSPRYKVTKRGQDVALRCDPISGHVSLYWYRQALGQGPEFLTYFNYEAQQDKSGLPNDRFSAERPEGSISTLTIQRTEQRDSAMYRCASSLEGTYNEQFFGPGTRLTVL.

V gene TRBV6-5 combines with J gene TRBJ2-7; 8 nucleotides line up with TRBD1. Losses at the gene ends were 1 base for V and 1 base for J; bases not matched to a gene: 3. The CDR3 spans 15 residues. Per the germline V gene, CDR1 is MNHEY and CDR2 is SVGAGI. In nucleotides, the CDR3 is TGTGCCAGCAGTTACTGGGACAGGATGTCCTACGAGCAGTACTTC. Translated, it gives CASSYWDRMSYEQYF.

This clonotype has at least ten counts. The chain links TRBV5-1 to TRBJ2-7, with D perhaps TRBD1 (6 bases). The V gene lost 0 bases and the J gene lost 0 bases, with 10 bases spanning the gap. The CDR3 loop spans 15 amino acids. The germline CDR1 and CDR2 sequences are SGHRS and YFSETQ. The CDR3: CASSLGGTTSYEQYF. The CDR3 DNA reads TGCGCCAGCAGCTTGGGTGGGACAACCTCCTACGAGCAGTACTTC.

This clonotype was recorded many times. The V gene is TRBV5-1, the J gene TRBJ1-6; 9 nucleotides agree with TRBD1. The germline gives CDR1 SGHRS, CDR2 YFSETQ. Trimming at V came to 2 bases and at J to 7 bases, leaving 1 base not matched to a gene. The CDR3 contains 14 residues. CDR3 region: CASSFGQGNSPLHF. The CDR3 nucleotides are TGCGCCAGCAGCTTCGGACAGGGGAATTCACCCCTCCACTTT.

This clonotype was seen at least ten times. The gene calls are TRBV12-3 or TRBV12-4 and TRBJ2-1; no clear D gene. The V and J ends lost 6 bases and 3 bases respectively, with 6 bases between them. This CDR3 spans 12 amino acids. The CDR3 here is CASRRNYNEQFF. CDR3 nucleotide sequence: TGTGCCAGCAGGCGCAACTACAATGAGCAGTTCTTC.

The chain carries TRBV27 and TRBJ2-1, with 9 bases fitting TRBD2. Per the germline V gene, CDR1 is MNHEY and CDR2 is SMNVEV (reference sequence). The ends lost 6 bases at V and 9 bases at J; junction bases unmatched: 9. The CDR3 length is 14 residues. Written as DNA, the CDR3 is TGTGCCAGCAGCTCGGCGGGGGGGAGGGCTGAGCAGTTCTTC. Translating it yields CASSSAGGRAEQFF.

In this sample, this clonotype turned up many times. The chain carries TRBV5-1 and TRBJ2-7, with a weak D call TRBD2 (6 bases). The CDR3 contains 14 residues. V gave up 5 bases and J gave up 2 bases, with 14 bases separating them. Per germline, CDR1 SGHRS and CDR2 YFSETQ. The DNA of the CDR3 is TGCGCCAGCAGACGGGACTCCGAGGCCTACGAGCAGTACTTC. This encodes CASRRDSEAYEQYF.

This clonotype appeared many times. The chain links TRBV4-1 to TRBJ2-7; 10 bases map to TRBD2. Looked up from germline, CDR1 is MGHRA and CDR2 is YSYEKL. The CDR3 consists of 15 residues. V shed 5 bases, J shed 5 bases, and the junction held 9 bases outside the gene matches. CDR3 in amino acids: CASSEPGLASHEQYF. The CDR3 DNA reads as TGCGCCAGCAGCGAACCGGGACTAGCGTCCCACGAGCAGTACTTC.

The V and J genes are TRBV7-9 and TRBJ1-5, with 7 bases lining up with TRBD1. The CDR3 has 13 amino acids. CDR1 and CDR2 (germline): SEHNR, FQNEAQ (reference sequence). V lost 7 bases to trimming and J lost 9 bases; unmatched junction nucleotides: 9. The CDR3 sequence is CASTQGGGAPQHF. The CDR3 DNA sequence: TGTGCCAGCACCCAGGGGGGGGGGGCGCCCCAGCATTTT.

Details on this clonotype: At one boundary the junction diverges from the germline segment, which might be a read error. The chain has TRBV5-1 and TRBJ2-3; 8 bases line up with TRBD2. CDR3 length: 14 residues. Germline CDR1 and CDR2: SGHRS and YFSETQ. CDR3 bases: TGCGCAAGCATCCTCAACGGGAGGGCAGATACGCAGTATTTT. Its protein is CASILNGRADTQYF.

The chain combines TRBV29-1 with TRBJ1-1; the D is unclear. Germline V gene data show CDR1 as SQVTM and CDR2 as ANQGSEA. The CDR3 runs 13 residues. Trimming stripped 5 bases from V and 0 bases from J, with 10 bases between. The CDR3 protein is CSVKRGLNTEAFF. CDR3 nucleotide sequence: TGCAGCGTTAAAAGAGGTTTGAACACTGAAGCTTTCTTT.

The chain combines TRBV4-1 with TRBJ2-3; D not certain. The V end was cut by 2 bases, the J end by 4 bases, with 19 bases between. Germline-derived CDR1 and CDR2 are MGHRA and YSYEKL. The CDR3 length is 17 residues. Here the CDR3 DNA reads TGCGCCAGCAGCCAACAACTTTTGCCAGCGCGCTCAGATACGCAGTATTTT. Protein: CASSQQLLPARSDTQYF.

The J gene is TRBJ2-3, the V gene TRBV12-3 or TRBV12-4; TRBD2 aligns across 8 bases. V shed 7 bases, J shed 5 bases, and the junction held 14 bases outside the gene matches. This CDR3 is built from 16 residues. The CDR3 DNA is TGTGCCAGCATTCCAAACGGCGGGGGGCTTGGAGATACGCAGTATTTT. Residues: CASIPNGGGLGDTQYF.

This clonotype has at least ten counts. V gene TRBV7-2 combines with J gene TRBJ1-4; 9 bases are a match to TRBD1. CDR1 is SGHTA, CDR2 FQGNSA, per germline. Germline trimming cut 5 bases from V and 10 bases from J; bases unmatched to any gene: 8. The CDR3 loop spans 14 amino acids. CDR3 sequence reads: CASSPGQGRGKLFF. The DNA for the CDR3 is TGTGCCAGCAGCCCCGGACAGGGGAGAGGAAAACTGTTTTTT. Using reference TRBV7-2 and TRBJ1-4 for the parts outside the CDR3, the full variable domain is GAGVSQSPSNKVTEKGKDVELRCDPISGHTALYWYRQSLGQGLEFLIYFQGNSAPDKSGLPSDRFSAERTGGSVSTLTIQRTQQEDSAVYLCASSPGQGRGKLFFGSGTQLSVL.

V and J are TRBV5-5 and TRBJ1-1, with D possibly being TRBD1 (5 bases). The CDR3 has 14 residues. From germline, CDR1 is SGHKS and CDR2 YYEKEE (reference sequence). Trimming left V 2 bases short and J 4 bases short, with 12 bases between. The CDR3 loop reads CASSLGLGGTEAFF. The CDR3 nucleotides are TGTGCCAGCAGCTTAGGGCTCGGGGGCACTGAAGCTTTCTTT. Based on the CDR3 plus reference TRBV5-5 and TRBJ1-1, the full variable domain is DAGVTQSPTHLIKTRGQQVTLRCSPISGHKSVSWYQQVLGQGPQFIFQYYEKEERGRGNFPDRFSARQFPNYSSELNVNALLLGDSALYLCASSLGLGGTEAFFGQGTRLTVV.